Only a few counts were recorded for the clone carrying this TCR beta chain. This sample was included in a study of patients and donors after allogeneic stem cell transplantation. TCRdb analysed the RT-PCR reads with MiXCR anew, one entry per CDR3 protein. The profile covers about a million distinct CDR3 sequences, with 18% appearing a single time and roughly 6% taken by the ten largest. J gave up 3 bases and V 8 bases, and 0 bases lay outside the gene matches. The CDR3 length is 12 residues. Germline loops: CDR1 SNHLY, CDR2 FYNNEI. The chain has TRBV2 and TRBJ2-7; 11 bases are a match to TRBD2. The sequenced material came from blood, either unsorted or a sorted T cell fraction (not recorded which). The source of this sequence is a human donor who was either an allogeneic HSCT recipient or a stem cell or donor lymphocyte infusion donor (not recorded which). It is not recorded whose cells these are; they may come from a transplant donor. The CDR3 is CASGTSGYEQYF. CDR3 sequence (DNA): TGTGCCAGCGGGACTAGCGGCTACGAGCAGTACTTC.